This is a list of T cell receptor beta chains from one sample in a study of T cell repertoires in cytomegalovirus infection. A single record per CDR3 protein comes from TCRdb applying MiXCR to the reads. The repertoire holds fewer than 350,000 distinct CDR3 sequences, with 15% to 20% as singletons. Sample: PBMCs. The receptors shown here come from a human donor in good health (CMV status not recorded). Some clones in this sample may be carry-over from other donors' samples. CDR3s include the opening cysteine and the closing phenylalanine or tryptophan. Fields, in order: CDR3 protein, CDR3 DNA, J gene, clone size, V gene, D gene. D genes are given only for firm matches. The listing skips clone size in some rows; elsewhere it reads once, few, many or a size class.

CASSLGGTLAAFF | TGTGCCAGCAGTCTTGGGGGAACACTGGCAGCTTTCTTT | TRBJ1-1 | NA | TRBV12-3/TRBV12-4 | NA
CASSPGTVYGYTF | TGTGCCAGCAGTCCCGGGACAGTCTATGGCTACACCTTC | TRBJ1-2 | many | TRBV12-3/TRBV12-4 | TRBD1
CASSQASGGYEQYF | TGTGCCAGCAGCCAGGCTAGCGGGGGGTACGAGCAGTACTTC | TRBJ2-7 | NA | TRBV3-1 | TRBD2
CASSLLGSGGRARYNEQFF | TGTGCCAGCAGTCTCTTGGGATCAGGGGGCCGTGCCCGCTACAATGAGCAGTTCTTC | TRBJ2-1 | NA | TRBV6-1 | TRBD1
CAISGVMNTEAFF | TGTGCCATCAGTGGCGTCATGAACACTGAAGCTTTCTTT | TRBJ1-1 | many | TRBV10-3 | NA
CASSSQGDTEAFF | TGTGCCAGCAGCTCGCAGGGGGACACTGAAGCTTTCTTT | TRBJ1-1 | many | TRBV7-3 | TRBD1
CASSLPQGAFNSPLHF | TGTGCCAGCAGCTTACCACAGGGGGCCTTTAATTCACCCCTCCACTTT | TRBJ1-6 | many | TRBV7-2 | TRBD1
CSALGGMGEKLFF | TGCAGTGCTCTCGGGGGGATGGGTGAAAAACTGTTTTTT | TRBJ1-4 | NA | TRBV20-1 | NA
CASSSRGATEAFF | TGTGCCAGCAGCTCTCGGGGGGCCACTGAAGCTTTCTTT | TRBJ1-1 | many | TRBV7-2 | NA
CASSLGGKIYGYTF | TGTGCCAGCAGCTTAGGAGGGAAGATCTATGGCTACACCTTC | TRBJ1-2 | few | TRBV7-9 | NA
CASSQGGNGYGYTF | TGTGCCAGCAGCCAAGGAGGGAATGGCTATGGCTACACCTTC | TRBJ1-2 | few | TRBV3-1 | NA
CSVPGQGLYGYTF | TGCAGTGTCCCGGGACAGGGGTTGTATGGCTACACCTTC | TRBJ1-2 | NA | TRBV20-1 | TRBD1
CASSFGSSMNTEAFF | TGCGCCAGCAGCTTTGGCAGTTCAATGAACACTGAAGCTTTCTTT | TRBJ1-1 | NA | TRBV5-1 | NA
CSASLRGILHSPLHF | TGCAGTGCTAGCTTGAGGGGGATCTTGCATTCACCCCTCCACTTT | TRBJ1-6 | many | TRBV20-1 | NA
CASSQDSNSYNEQFF | TGCGCCAGCAGCCAAGACTCGAACAGCTACAATGAGCAGTTCTTC | TRBJ2-1 | few | TRBV4-3 | NA
CASSQVGSLADTQYF | TGCGCCAGCAGCCAAGTGGGCAGCCTCGCAGATACGCAGTATTTT | TRBJ2-3 | NA | TRBV4-1 | NA
CSASPVSGFYEQYF | TGCAGTGCTAGCCCAGTGTCGGGTTTCTACGAGCAGTACTTC | TRBJ2-7 | few | TRBV20-1 | NA
CSVEGQLTDTQYF | TGCAGCGTTGAAGGGCAGCTCACAGATACGCAGTATTTT | TRBJ2-3 | few | TRBV29-1 | NA
CASSQDWTGFDTEAFF | TGTGCCAGCAGCCAAGATTGGACAGGGTTTGACACTGAAGCTTTCTTT | TRBJ1-1 | once | TRBV3-1 | TRBD1
CASSLALGELFF | TGTGCCAGCAGCTTAGCGTTAGGGGAGCTGTTTTTT | TRBJ2-2 | NA | TRBV7-3 | NA
CASSRQEGNTIYF | TGTGCCAGCAGCCGACAGGAGGGGAACACCATATATTTT | TRBJ1-3 | NA | TRBV12-3/TRBV12-4 | NA
CASSLASPVNIQYF | TGTGCCAGCAGCTTAGCGTCGCCCGTCAACATTCAGTACTTC | TRBJ2-4 | many | TRBV7-2 | NA
CSAKRGAYNEQFF | TGCAGTGCTAAGCGGGGGGCCTACAATGAGCAGTTCTTC | TRBJ2-1 | many | TRBV20-1 | TRBD2
CASSLDWDSTDTQYF | TGTGCCAGCAGCTTAGACTGGGACAGCACAGATACGCAGTATTTT | TRBJ2-3 | few | TRBV11-2 | NA
CASSGMRDRATEAFF | TGTGCCAGTAGTGGGATGCGGGACAGGGCCACTGAAGCTTTCTTT | TRBJ1-1 | few | TRBV19 | TRBD1
CASSQDPGLAGDSETQYF | TGTGCCAGCAGCCAAGATCCGGGACTAGCGGGGGATTCGGAGACCCAGTACTTC | TRBJ2-5 | few | TRBV3-1 | TRBD2
CASSLAGDDQPQHF | TGTGCCAGCAGCTTAGCAGGTGACGACCAGCCCCAGCATTTT | TRBJ1-5 | few | TRBV7-2 | NA
CASSPPSFQGAIIDEQFF | TGTGCCAGCTCACCACCCAGCTTTCAGGGGGCTATTATCGATGAGCAGTTCTTC | TRBJ2-1 | NA | TRBV18 | TRBD1
CSARDIQGYGYTF | TGCAGTGCTAGAGACATACAGGGGTATGGCTACACCTTC | TRBJ1-2 | NA | TRBV20-1 | TRBD1
CSARVGGAADTQYF | TGCAGTGCTAGAGTCGGGGGGGCAGCAGATACGCAGTATTTT | TRBJ2-3 | NA | TRBV20-1 | TRBD2
CAALGQGNTEAFF | TGTGCCGCGCTGGGACAGGGAAACACTGAAGCTTTCTTT | TRBJ1-1 | NA | TRBV10-3 | TRBD1
CASSHYRASDYGYTF | TGTGCCAGCAGCCACTACAGGGCATCGGACTATGGCTACACCTTC | TRBJ1-2 | NA | TRBV3-1 | NA
CASTPAGGPFEQYF | TGTGCCAGCACCCCAGCGGGGGGGCCTTTCGAGCAGTACTTC | TRBJ2-7 | many | TRBV6-1 | TRBD2
CASSLGQGRQETQYF | TGTGCCAGCAGCTTAGGCCAGGGCCGACAAGAGACCCAGTACTTC | TRBJ2-5 | many | TRBV7-2 | NA
CAISESLQGAKDGYTF | TGTGCCATCAGTGAGTCCCTACAGGGGGCAAAGGATGGCTACACCTTC | TRBJ1-2 | NA | TRBV10-3 | TRBD1
CASSGGGPLNTEAFF | TGTGCCAGCAGTGGGGGGGGGCCACTGAACACTGAAGCTTTCTTT | TRBJ1-1 | many | TRBV2 | NA
CASSFLPGQGTGELFF | TGTGCCAGCAGCTTTTTGCCGGGACAGGGCACCGGGGAGCTGTTTTTT | TRBJ2-2 | NA | TRBV7-9 | TRBD1
CASSIRENQPQHF | TGCGCCAGCAGTATCAGGGAAAATCAGCCCCAGCATTTT | TRBJ1-5 | NA | TRBV4-1 | NA
CASSQSSEETQYF | TGTGCCAGCAGCCAATCTAGCGAAGAGACCCAGTACTTC | TRBJ2-5 | many | TRBV7-2 | NA
CASSLRQGYGEQYF | TGTGCCAGCAGCCTCCGACAGGGCTATGGGGAGCAGTACTTC | TRBJ2-7 | NA | TRBV7-2 | TRBD1
CASSFRPEGLQGNEQFF | TGTGCCAGTAGTTTCCGCCCCGAGGGTCTCCAAGGCAATGAGCAGTTCTTC | TRBJ2-1 | NA | TRBV19 | NA
CASSQGVGTGDNEQFF | TGCGCCAGCAGCCAAGGGGTCGGGACAGGGGACAATGAGCAGTTCTTC | TRBJ2-1 | NA | TRBV4-3 | TRBD1
CASSYSTGRGYTF | TGTGCCAGCAGTTACTCGACAGGACGGGGCTACACCTTC | TRBJ1-2 | many | TRBV6-5 | NA
CASSRGGETQYF | TGTGCCTCAAGTCGGGGTGGAGAGACCCAGTACTTC | TRBJ2-5 | many | TRBV12-3/TRBV12-4 | NA
CASSTDREGRGGTEAFF | TGTGCCAGCAGCACCGACAGGGAAGGTCGCGGGGGCACTGAAGCTTTCTTT | TRBJ1-1 | NA | TRBV7-6 | TRBD1
CSVEDRQGNNEQFF | TGCAGCGTTGAAGATAGGCAGGGAAACAATGAGCAGTTCTTC | TRBJ2-1 | few | TRBV29-1 | NA
CASNLRGRTSSPLHF | TGTGCCAGCAACCTGAGGGGGCGGACGAGCTCACCCCTCCACTTT | TRBJ1-6 | NA | TRBV5-6 | TRBD1
CASSFAGQGDNEQFF | TGTGCCAGCAGCTTTGCGGGACAGGGTGACAATGAGCAGTTCTTC | TRBJ2-1 | NA | TRBV7-2 | TRBD1
CASSLRGGSGVVNTEAFF | TGTGCCTCCAGTCTTAGAGGGGGCAGTGGGGTAGTGAACACTGAAGCTTTCTTT | TRBJ1-1 | NA | TRBV10-3 | TRBD1
CASSPGTSGTEQFF | TGTGCCAGCAGCCCCGGGACTAGCGGGACCGAGCAGTTCTTC | TRBJ2-1 | many | TRBV7-2 | TRBD2